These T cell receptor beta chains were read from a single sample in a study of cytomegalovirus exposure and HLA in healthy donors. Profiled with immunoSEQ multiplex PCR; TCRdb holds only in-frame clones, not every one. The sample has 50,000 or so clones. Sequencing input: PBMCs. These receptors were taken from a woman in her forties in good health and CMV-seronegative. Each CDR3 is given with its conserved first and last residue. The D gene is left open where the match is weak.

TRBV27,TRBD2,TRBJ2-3,TGTGCCAGCAGTTTCCTCGGGGGGGGCACAGATACGCAGTATTTT,CASSFLGGGTDTQYF
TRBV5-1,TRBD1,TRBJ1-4,TGCGCCAGCAGCTTATACAGGGGGAATGAAAAACTGTTTTTT,CASSLYRGNEKLFF
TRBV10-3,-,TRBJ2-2,TGTGCCGCGGGGACAGCGAACACCGGGGAGCTGTTTTTT,CAAGTANTGELFF
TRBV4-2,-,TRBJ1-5,TGTGCCAGCAGCCATAACAGGGATAGCAATCAGCCCCAGCATTTT,CASSHNRDSNQPQHF
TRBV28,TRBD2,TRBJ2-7,TGTGCCAGCAGCCAAGCGGGACTATCCTACGAGCAGTACTTC,CASSQAGLSYEQYF
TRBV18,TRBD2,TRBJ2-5,TGTGCCAGCTCACCGGAGGCCGGGGGGGAGACCCAGTACTTC,CASSPEAGGETQYF
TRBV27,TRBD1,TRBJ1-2,TGTGCCAGCAGTGCCCCCGGGACAGTTATGGGCTACACCTTC,CASSAPGTVMGYTF
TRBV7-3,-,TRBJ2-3,TGTGCCAGCAGCCCAGAGGGCCCAGATACGCAGTATTTT,CASSPEGPDTQYF
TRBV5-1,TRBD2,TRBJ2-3,TGCGCCAGCAGCTCGACTAGCGGAACAGATACGCAGTATTTT,CASSSTSGTDTQYF
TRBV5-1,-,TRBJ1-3,TGCGCCAGCAGTCCAGGAAACTCTGGAAACACCATATATTTT,CASSPGNSGNTIYF
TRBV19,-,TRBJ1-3,TGTGCCAGTAGTATATCGGTCGCCTCTGGAAACACCATATATTTT,CASSISVASGNTIYF
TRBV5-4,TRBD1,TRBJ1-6,TGTGCCAGCAGCTCACAGGGGACAGGGGGTAATTCACCCCTCCACTTT,CASSSQGTGGNSPLHF
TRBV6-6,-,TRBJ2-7,TGTGCCAGCAGTCGATATTCCCAGGGTCCTGACGAGCAGTACTTC,CASSRYSQGPDEQYF
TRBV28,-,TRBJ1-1,TGTGCCAGCAGACTCCTAGCCACTGAAGCTTTCTTT,CASRLLATEAFF
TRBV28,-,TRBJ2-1,TGTGCCAGCAGTTCTACAGGGAATGAGCAGTTCTTC,CASSSTGNEQFF
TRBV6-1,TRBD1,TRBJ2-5,TGTGCCAGCAGTGACAGGGGGCCTCAAGAGACCCAGTACTTC,CASSDRGPQETQYF
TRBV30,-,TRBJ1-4,TGTGCCTGGGTCGATAAGGGGGTTGAAAAACTGTTTTTT,CAWVDKGVEKLFF
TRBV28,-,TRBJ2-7,TGTGCCAGCAGCCCTACAGGGCTCGGCACCTACGAGCAGTACTTC,CASSPTGLGTYEQYF
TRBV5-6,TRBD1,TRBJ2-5,TGTGCCAGCAGCTATGGACAGGGCGAGACCCAGTACTTC,CASSYGQGETQYF
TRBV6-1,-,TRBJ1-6,TGTGCCAGCAGTGAAGCGGGTCAGGGAGGGTTTAGGACCCTCCACTTT,CASSEAGQGGFRTLHF
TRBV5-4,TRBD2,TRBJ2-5,TGTGCCAGCACGACTAGCGGGGGGTCGGGGGAGACCCAGTACTTC,CASTTSGGSGETQYF
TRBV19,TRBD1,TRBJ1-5,TGTGCCAGTACCCGACAGGGGTATCAGCCCCAGCATTTT,CASTRQGYQPQHF